The clone carrying this T cell receptor beta chain has only a few counts. Its antigen remains unknown. Trimming removed 5 bases from V and 8 bases from J, with 19 bases in between. The CDR3 runs 15 residues. The germline gives CDR1 LNHDA, CDR2 SQIVND (reference sequence). Both TRBC1 and TRBC2 were covered by a beta constant-region primer of two equimolar oligonucleotides. Ligated cDNA was amplified by four rounds of PCR with nested alpha and beta constant-region primers and SP2. An oligonucleotide with the SP2 primer and a 12-nucleotide UMI was ligated to the cDNA 3' end. TCRdb called the UMI-ligation and nested PCR reads again in MiXCR, with one record for every CDR3 protein. The table has approximately 140,000 distinct CDR3 sequences, roughly a fifth seen once. The data originate from a study of naive and memory T cell subsets. Whole-study findings and limits: Naive repertoires, especially CD8, held a few larger clonotypes, possibly memory cells re-expressing CD45RA.

The genes are TRBV19 and TRBJ2-1; perhaps TRBD2 as D (7 bases). The source material was naive CD8+ T cells from blood. This receptor was taken from a human donor in good health. The CDR3 nucleotides read TGTGCCAGTAGTCCCCAGGAGAGGGGGGGAGATGAGCAGTTCTTC. It yields the protein CASSPQERGGDEQFF.